The 14 T cell receptor beta chains below come from one sample, sequenced in a study of cytomegalovirus exposure and HLA in healthy donors. The PCR contained 60 Vbeta and 13 Jbeta primers. Libraries were prepared by immunoSEQ multiplex PCR; TCRdb keeps only in-frame clonotypes and omits some of them. The data contain over 45,000 clones, 65% to 85% of them singletons. The source material was PBMCs. All receptors come from a boy under 18 in good health and CMV-seropositive.

The gene calls are TRBV7-9 and TRBJ2-7; tentatively, D is TRBD1 (6 bases). Trimming shortened V by 5 bases and J by 0 bases, and 14 bases separated the two germline ends. In germline, CDR1 is SEHNR, CDR2 FQNEAQ (reference sequence). The CDR3 is 15 residues long. CDR3 DNA: TGTGCCAGCAGCCCTCCCACAGGGAGCTCCTACGAGCAGTACTTC. Protein product: CASSPPTGSSYEQYF.

The table lists this clone with a count of one. This rearrangement joins TRBV15 to TRBJ2-7; 11 bases match TRBD2. Germline lookup yields CDR1 LNHNV and CDR2 YYDKDF (reference sequence). The J segment lost 4 bases and the V segment lost 4 bases, leaving 3 bases of the junction unmatched. The length of the CDR3 is 14 residues. The CDR3 coding sequence is TGTGCCACCAGCACGGCTAGCGGGGGGTACGAGCAGTACTTC. Translation: CATSTASGGYEQYF. Full variable domain (remainder filled in from reference TRBV15 and TRBJ2-7): DAMVIQNPRYQVTQFGKPVTLSCSQTLNHNVMYWYQQKSSQAPKLLFHYYDKDFNNEADTPDNFQSRRPNTSFCFLDIRSPGLGDTAMYLCATSTASGGYEQYFGPGTRLTVT.

The rearrangement joins TRBV9 to TRBJ2-7; 10 positions agree with TRBD2. V trimming: 0 bases; J trimming: 2 bases; junction bases outside the gene matches: 5. The CDR3 runs 16 residues. Germline CDR1 reads SGDLS; CDR2 reads YYNGEE. CDR3 in DNA: TGTGCCAGCAGCGTAGTCCCTAGCGGGGGACCCTACGAGCAGTACTTC. Residues: CASSVVPSGGPYEQYF. The variable domain in full, completed from reference TRBV9 and TRBJ2-7, reads DSGVTQTPKHLITATGQRVTLRCSPRSGDLSVYWYQQSLDQGLQFLIQYYNGEERAKGNILERFSAQQFPDLHSELNLSSLELGDSALYFCASSVVPSGGPYEQYFGPGTRLTVT.

The rearrangement uses TRBV4-1 and TRBJ1-2; the match to TRBD1 covers 8 bases. The ends lost 3 bases at V and 2 bases at J; junction bases unmatched: 11. This CDR3 is 17 amino acids long. Germline V gene sequence: CDR1 MGHRA, CDR2 YSYEKL. The CDR3 coding sequence is TGCGCCAGCAGCCAGGCAATTCGACAGGGGAAGAACTATGGCTACACCTTC. As protein: CASSQAIRQGKNYGYTF.

The chain has TRBV5-8 and TRBJ1-4; perhaps TRBD1 as D (5 bases). This CDR3 is built from 15 residues. The germline V gene has CDR1 SGHTS and CDR2 YDEGEE. With 5 bases removed from V and 0 bases from J, the gap between germline ends came to 11 bases. The CDR3 coding sequence is TGTGCCAGCAGTCGACAGCGAACAACTAATGAAAAACTGTTTTTT. Translated, it gives CASSRQRTTNEKLFF.

The genes are TRBV6-5 and TRBJ2-2; D gene uncertain. Trimming stripped 4 bases from V and 6 bases from J, with 9 bases between. Looked up from germline, CDR1 is MNHEY and CDR2 is SVGAGI. This CDR3 comprises 13 residues. The CDR3 bases are TGTGCCAGCAGTTTTACGGGTGCCGGGGAGCTGTTTTTT. It translates to CASSFTGAGELFF.

The gene calls are TRBV19 and TRBJ1-1; a weak D match, TRBD1 (6 bases). CDR1 is LNHDA, CDR2 SQIVND, per germline (reference sequence). The CDR3 covers 14 residues. V was trimmed by 3 bases and J by 3 bases, leaving 11 bases between them. DNA of the CDR3: TGTGCCAGTAGTATGGGGAACAGGGACACTGAAGCTTTCTTT. It encodes CASSMGNRDTEAFF.

The chain employs TRBV4-1 and TRBJ2-5, with 15 bases that match TRBD2. Trimming cost V 4 bases and J 4 bases; bases outside gene matches: 4. Germline V gives CDR1 MGHRA, CDR2 YSYEKL. The CDR3 consists of 16 residues. CDR3 nucleotides: TGCGCCAGCAGCCGGACTAGCGGGGGGGGTTCAGAGACCCAGTACTTC. This codes for CASSRTSGGGSETQYF.

This chain joins TRBV11-2 and TRBJ2-1; 8 bases match TRBD1. Germline-derived CDR1 and CDR2 are SGHAT and FQNNGV. This CDR3 is built from 17 residues. The V gene end was trimmed by 4 bases and the J gene end by 5 bases; junction bases not matched to a gene: 13. CDR3 DNA sequence: TGTGCCAGCAGCTCCCTCAGGGGGCGGACTGAAAACAATGAGCAGTTCTTC. Its protein is CASSSLRGRTENNEQFF.

The chain uses TRBV5-4 and TRBJ2-7; D may be TRBD2 (6 bases). V was cut by 2 bases and J by 0 bases, with 9 bases left in between. Germline lookup yields CDR1 SGHNT and CDR2 YYREEE (reference sequence). This CDR3 comprises 14 residues. The CDR3 is CASSFGSTSYEQYF. The CDR3 coding sequence is TGTGCCAGCAGCTTCGGGAGTACCTCCTACGAGCAGTACTTC.

This rearrangement joins TRBV12-5 to TRBJ1-1, with TRBD1 matching 12 bases. CDR3 length: 14 residues. The V segment lost 6 bases and the J segment 9 bases; nucleotides outside the gene matches: 8. Looked up from germline, CDR1 is LGHNT and CDR2 is FRNRAP. The CDR3 bases are TGTGCTAGTGGGTCCGGGACAGGGGGCCGTAAAGCTTTCTTT. Protein sequence: CASGSGTGGRKAFF.

The chain uses TRBV27 and TRBJ1-2; 7 nucleotides match TRBD1. The CDR3 consists of 14 residues. V lost 5 bases, J lost 8 bases, and 11 bases stayed unmatched. Looked up from germline, CDR1 is MNHEY and CDR2 is SMNVEV (reference sequence). The CDR3 spells CASSPTLRGQGYTF. The CDR3, as DNA: TGTGCCAGCAGTCCTACCTTAAGGGGGCAGGGCTACACCTTC.

The chain links TRBV4-2 to TRBJ2-3; 11 bases are a match to TRBD2. V gave up 3 bases and J gave up 2 bases; unmatched junction bases: 7. Germline V lookup: CDR1 LGHNA, CDR2 YNFKEQ. This CDR3 has 17 residues. CDR3: CASSQPPTSGVTDTQYF. For the CDR3, the DNA is TGTGCCAGCAGCCAGCCCCCGACTAGCGGGGTCACAGATACGCAGTATTTT.

V gene TRBV15 combines with J gene TRBJ2-6; a weak D match, TRBD1 (6 bases). Germline values: CDR1 LNHNV, CDR2 YYDKDF (reference sequence). V was shortened by 5 bases and J by 0 bases, with 14 bases between the two germline ends. This CDR3 has 17 residues. Here the CDR3 DNA reads TGTGCCACCAGCTCCTCAGGGGACCACTCTGGGGCCAACGTCCTGACTTTC. Its translation is CATSSSGDHSGANVLTF.